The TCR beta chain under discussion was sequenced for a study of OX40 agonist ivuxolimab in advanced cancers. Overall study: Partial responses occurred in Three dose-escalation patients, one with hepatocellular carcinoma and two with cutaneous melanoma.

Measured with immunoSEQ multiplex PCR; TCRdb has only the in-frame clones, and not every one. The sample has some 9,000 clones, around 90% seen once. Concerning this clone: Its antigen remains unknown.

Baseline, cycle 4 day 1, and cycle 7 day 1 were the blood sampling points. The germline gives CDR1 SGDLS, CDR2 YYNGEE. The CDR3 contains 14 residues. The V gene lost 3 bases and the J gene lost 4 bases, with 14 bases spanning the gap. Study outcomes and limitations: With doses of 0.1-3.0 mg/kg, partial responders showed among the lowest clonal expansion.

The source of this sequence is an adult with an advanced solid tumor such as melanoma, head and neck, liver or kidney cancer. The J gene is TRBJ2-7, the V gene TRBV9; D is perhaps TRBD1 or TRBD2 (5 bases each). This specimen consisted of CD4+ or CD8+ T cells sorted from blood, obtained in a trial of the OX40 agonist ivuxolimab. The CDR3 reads CASSEMGVAYEQYF. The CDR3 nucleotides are TGTGCCAGCAGCGAGATGGGGGTAGCGTACGAGCAGTACTTC.